This TCR beta chain was retrieved from a study of blood T cell repertoires in COVID-19 (dated by TCRdb to 2020 to 2021). As for the study more broadly: Collaborator samples came from the United States, Italy and Spain and covered acute and convalescent phases of COVID-19. The repertoires were released in a freely available public database meant as a resource for research on the immune response to SARS-CoV-2. Where available, HLA class I and class II types were obtained from metadata supplied by the sample provider rather than from assay-based typing. The dataset comprised deeply sampled blood TCRbeta repertoires from subjects exposed to, actively infected with, or recovered from COVID-19. The prospective study material was composed of cDNA or gDNA derived from T cells, B-cell-depleted T cells, or PBMCs. The samples were drawn from the first 160 participants of the ongoing ImmuneRACE study and from 1,254 subjects provided by 6 global collaborators. A de-identified subject ID, COVID-19 status, age in years and sex were almost always included in the sample metadata.

CDR3 length: 16 amino acids, cysteine to phenylalanine. This entry keeps only the CDR3 DNA: 48 bases, framed from base 1. V ends up 7 bases short and J 1 base short, with an unmatched junction base count of 10. The germline V gene supplies CDR1 MDHEN and CDR2 SYDVKM. Each collaborating institution followed its own protocols to collect whole blood in K2EDTA tubes. For TCRbeta analysis, collaborators shipped samples as frozen whole blood, isolated PBMCs, or DNA extracted from either of those sample types. Results and caveats for the whole study, not just this receptor: Clinical and demographic metadata were provided uncurated, with the amount varying by source and participant.

To note about this clone: Its specific antigen is unknown. No base quality information exists; no much larger clone differs at one position.

The immunoSEQ Assay, a bias-controlled multiplex PCR, was used to amplify TCRbeta CDR3 regions from genomic DNA. Regarding the original processing steps: The number of nucleated cells in each sample was estimated by amplification of reference gene primers within the assay. To quantify the absolute abundance of each unique TCRbeta CDR3 rearrangement, sequence reads were collapsed and filtered. For each sample, productive Simpson clonality was calculated by taking the square root of Simpson's diversity index across productive rearrangements. Held by TCRdb, this immuneACCESS table contains in-frame sequences only and omits some clones. Under half of the omission traces to an unresolved V gene where checked; the cause of the rest is unknown. V, J and clone size derive from that table, while D and trimming were established from the DNA sequence. The sample table contains about 120,000 clones; only one count was recorded for approximately 67% of them. The ten largest make up 6% to 8.5% of the sample.

Sample: peripheral blood. The TCR sequence derives from an older woman with acute or convalescent COVID-19. The chain is made from TRBV28 and TRBJ1-1; TRBD1 agrees with 9 junctional bases. The DNA reads TGTGCCAGCAAACTACAGGGGGCAGGGAAGAACACTGAAGCTTTCTTT. Translation gives CASKLQGAGKNTEAFF.